Each of the 2 T cell receptor beta chains below was sequenced from the same sample in a study of spatial heterogeneity in lung cancer. Specified time point: blood at routine non-recurrence follow-up after resection. MiXCR was run by TCRdb on the 5' RACE reads, yielding one entry per CDR3 protein. The sample includes roughly 110,000 distinct CDR3 sequences, 11% of them seen just once. The sequenced sample was PBMCs, obtained at follow-up. The receptors shown here come from a female donor with early-stage non-small cell lung cancer.

A few counts support this clonotype. The genes are TRBV7-8 and TRBJ2-1; the D is unclear. This CDR3 comprises 16 residues. Germline V gene lookup returns CDR1 SGHVS and CDR2 FQNEAQ. V was shortened by 3 bases and J by 0 bases, with 12 bases between the two germline ends. CDR3 protein: CASSFMRASSYNEQFF. The CDR3 DNA follows: TGTGCCAGCAGCTTTATGAGAGCGAGCTCCTACAATGAGCAGTTCTTC.

The chain carries TRBV7-2 and TRBJ1-5; D possibly corresponds to TRBD1 (5 bases). The CDR3 has 12 residues. The V and J ends lost 5 bases and 3 bases respectively, with 5 bases between them. From germline, CDR1 is SGHTA and CDR2 FQGNSA. DNA of the CDR3: TGTGCCAGCAGCGGACACAATCAGCCCCAGCATTTT. Its protein product is CASSGHNQPQHF.